Given below is one T cell receptor beta chain in context. Its target is not known. The data originate from a study of graft-versus-host responses after intestinal transplantation. Study observations and caveats: Analysis identified GvH clones in recipient marrow, with some appearing first in ileum or blood. Early post-transplant HvG declines tracked with peak circulating GvH clone levels.

TCRdb's table, derived via immunoSEQ multiplex PCR, lists solely in-frame clones and lacks some. The table includes approximately 58,000 clones, 70% to 90% detected once. The CDR3 sequence is 14 residues long. Germline V gene sequence: CDR1 SGHNT, CDR2 YYREEE (reference sequence). V was cut by 1 base and J by 4 bases, with 11 bases left in between. The chain employs TRBV5-4 and TRBJ1-1; D unclear. This receptor was obtained from a human patient who received an intestinal transplant, so some T cells may come from the graft donor. Specimen: PBMCs, collected 26 days after transplant. The CDR3 loop is CASSLYGRPTEAFF. The CDR3 DNA follows: TGTGCCAGCAGCTTGTATGGCAGGCCCACTGAAGCTTTCTTT.